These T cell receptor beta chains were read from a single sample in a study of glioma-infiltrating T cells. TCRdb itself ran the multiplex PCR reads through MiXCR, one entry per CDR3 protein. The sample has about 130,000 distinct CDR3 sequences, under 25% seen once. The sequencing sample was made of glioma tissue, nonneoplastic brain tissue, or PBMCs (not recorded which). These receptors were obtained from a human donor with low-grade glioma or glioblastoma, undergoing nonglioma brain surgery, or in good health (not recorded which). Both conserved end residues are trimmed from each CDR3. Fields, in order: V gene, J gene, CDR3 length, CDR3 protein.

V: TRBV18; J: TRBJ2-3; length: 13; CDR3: ASSPTLGQTDTQY
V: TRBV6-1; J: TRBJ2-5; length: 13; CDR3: ASGETGIRQETQY
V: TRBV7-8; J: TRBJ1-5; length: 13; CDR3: ASSLDRGGNQPQH
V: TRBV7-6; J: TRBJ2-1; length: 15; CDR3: ASSSSQGGGPYNEQF
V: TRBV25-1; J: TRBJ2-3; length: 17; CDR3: ASSYSSGTSGGSTDTQY
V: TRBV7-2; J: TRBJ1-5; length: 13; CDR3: ASSLEGAYNQPQH
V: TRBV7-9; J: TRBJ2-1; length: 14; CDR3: ASSHPLASGGAKKF
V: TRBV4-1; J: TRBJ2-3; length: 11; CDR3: ARSQAPSDTQY
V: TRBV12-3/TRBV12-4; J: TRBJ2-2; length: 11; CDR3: AIRIKHTGELF
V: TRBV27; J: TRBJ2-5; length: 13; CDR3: AGSYSGQKQETQY
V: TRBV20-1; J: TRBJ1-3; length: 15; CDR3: SATPTGGLNSGNTIY
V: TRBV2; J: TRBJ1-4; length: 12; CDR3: ASRWTRFNEKLF
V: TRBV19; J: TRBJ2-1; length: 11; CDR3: ASTGQGRNEQF
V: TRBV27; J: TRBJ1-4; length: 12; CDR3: ASSRDRPYEKLF
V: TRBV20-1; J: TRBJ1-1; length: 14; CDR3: SARTTSGGENTEAF
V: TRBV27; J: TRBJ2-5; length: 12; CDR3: ASSLRTVAETQY
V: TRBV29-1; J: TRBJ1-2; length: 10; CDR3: SVETGRGSYT
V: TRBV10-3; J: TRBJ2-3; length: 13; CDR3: AISTSGGHGDTQY
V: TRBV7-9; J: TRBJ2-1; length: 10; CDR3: ASSGDGNEQF
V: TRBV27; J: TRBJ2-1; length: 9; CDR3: ASRSDNEQF
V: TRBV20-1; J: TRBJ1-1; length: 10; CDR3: SARGPNTEAF
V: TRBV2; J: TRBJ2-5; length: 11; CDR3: ASRGGGQETQY
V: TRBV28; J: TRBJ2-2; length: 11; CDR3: ASSWPNTGELF
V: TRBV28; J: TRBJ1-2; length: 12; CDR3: ASSLWQSHYGYT
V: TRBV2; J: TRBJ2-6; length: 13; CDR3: ASSATLGQANVLT
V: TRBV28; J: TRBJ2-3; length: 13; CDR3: ASRGEGITRDTQY
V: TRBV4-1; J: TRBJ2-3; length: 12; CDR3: ASSQAVGVDTQY
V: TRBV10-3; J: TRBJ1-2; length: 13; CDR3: AISDSQDGTYGYT
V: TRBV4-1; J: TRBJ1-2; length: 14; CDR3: ASSQEVVQFNYGYT
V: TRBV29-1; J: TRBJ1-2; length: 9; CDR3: SAQRGGGYT
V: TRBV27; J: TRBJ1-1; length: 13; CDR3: ASSFKGTLNTEAF
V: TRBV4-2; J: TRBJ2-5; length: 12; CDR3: DSSLGQGGETQY
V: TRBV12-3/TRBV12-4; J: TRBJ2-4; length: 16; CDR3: ASSLPGTSGFRGNIQY
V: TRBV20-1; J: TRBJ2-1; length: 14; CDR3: SARLAGKLTYNEQF
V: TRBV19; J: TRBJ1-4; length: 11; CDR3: ATSNAPDEKLF
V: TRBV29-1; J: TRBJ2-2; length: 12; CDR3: SVGVSGSTGELF
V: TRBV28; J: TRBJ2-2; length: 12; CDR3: ASSQHRNTGELF
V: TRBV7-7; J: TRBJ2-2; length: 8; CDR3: ASRKGELF
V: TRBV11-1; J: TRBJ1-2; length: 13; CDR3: ASSSPGEANYGYT
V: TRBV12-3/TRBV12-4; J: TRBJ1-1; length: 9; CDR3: ASSWTGEAF
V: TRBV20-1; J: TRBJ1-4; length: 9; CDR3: SARDTRGLF
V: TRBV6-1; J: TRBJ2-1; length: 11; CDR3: ASHRSGANEQF
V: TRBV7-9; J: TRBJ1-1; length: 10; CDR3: ASSSGGYEAF
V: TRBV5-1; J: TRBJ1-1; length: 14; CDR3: ASSNPSFGMNTEAF
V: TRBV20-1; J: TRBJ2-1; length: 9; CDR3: SARPYNEQF
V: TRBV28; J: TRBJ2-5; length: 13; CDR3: ASSGVGQGAGTQY
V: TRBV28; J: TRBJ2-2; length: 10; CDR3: ASEVPTGELF
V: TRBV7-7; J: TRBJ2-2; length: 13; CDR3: ASSQRREPTGELF
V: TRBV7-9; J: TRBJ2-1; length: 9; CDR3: ASSSGIEQF
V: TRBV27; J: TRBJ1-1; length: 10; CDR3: ASVGRLTEAF
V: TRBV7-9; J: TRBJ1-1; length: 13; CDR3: ASSHNSAMNTEAF
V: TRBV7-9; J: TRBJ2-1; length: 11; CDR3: ASSPNRGNEQF
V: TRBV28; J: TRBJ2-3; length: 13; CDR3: ASNGRVTSTDTQY
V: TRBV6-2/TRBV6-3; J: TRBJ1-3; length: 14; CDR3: ASSYSGRSSGNTIY
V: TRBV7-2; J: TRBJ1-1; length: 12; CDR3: ASSWDRGNTEAF
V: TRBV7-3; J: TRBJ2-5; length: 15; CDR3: ASSPIGTSGVQETQY
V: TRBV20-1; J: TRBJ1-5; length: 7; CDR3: SANQPQH
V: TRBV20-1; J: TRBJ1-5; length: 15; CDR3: SAPDAGLGGSNQPQH
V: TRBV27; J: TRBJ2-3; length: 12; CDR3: ANPRLADRDTQY
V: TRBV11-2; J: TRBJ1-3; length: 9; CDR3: ASSWTNTIY